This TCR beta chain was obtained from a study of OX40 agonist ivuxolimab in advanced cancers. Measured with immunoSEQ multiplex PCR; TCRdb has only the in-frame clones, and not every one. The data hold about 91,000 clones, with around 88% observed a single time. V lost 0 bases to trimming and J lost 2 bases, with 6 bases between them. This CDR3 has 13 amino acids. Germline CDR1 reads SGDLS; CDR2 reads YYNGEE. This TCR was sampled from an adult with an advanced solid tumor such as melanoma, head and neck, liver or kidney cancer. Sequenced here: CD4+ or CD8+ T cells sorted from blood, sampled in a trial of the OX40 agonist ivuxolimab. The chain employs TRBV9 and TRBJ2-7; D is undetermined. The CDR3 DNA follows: TGTGCCAGCAGCGTAGCCCCTGCCTACGAGCAGTACTTC. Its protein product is CASSVAPAYEQYF.